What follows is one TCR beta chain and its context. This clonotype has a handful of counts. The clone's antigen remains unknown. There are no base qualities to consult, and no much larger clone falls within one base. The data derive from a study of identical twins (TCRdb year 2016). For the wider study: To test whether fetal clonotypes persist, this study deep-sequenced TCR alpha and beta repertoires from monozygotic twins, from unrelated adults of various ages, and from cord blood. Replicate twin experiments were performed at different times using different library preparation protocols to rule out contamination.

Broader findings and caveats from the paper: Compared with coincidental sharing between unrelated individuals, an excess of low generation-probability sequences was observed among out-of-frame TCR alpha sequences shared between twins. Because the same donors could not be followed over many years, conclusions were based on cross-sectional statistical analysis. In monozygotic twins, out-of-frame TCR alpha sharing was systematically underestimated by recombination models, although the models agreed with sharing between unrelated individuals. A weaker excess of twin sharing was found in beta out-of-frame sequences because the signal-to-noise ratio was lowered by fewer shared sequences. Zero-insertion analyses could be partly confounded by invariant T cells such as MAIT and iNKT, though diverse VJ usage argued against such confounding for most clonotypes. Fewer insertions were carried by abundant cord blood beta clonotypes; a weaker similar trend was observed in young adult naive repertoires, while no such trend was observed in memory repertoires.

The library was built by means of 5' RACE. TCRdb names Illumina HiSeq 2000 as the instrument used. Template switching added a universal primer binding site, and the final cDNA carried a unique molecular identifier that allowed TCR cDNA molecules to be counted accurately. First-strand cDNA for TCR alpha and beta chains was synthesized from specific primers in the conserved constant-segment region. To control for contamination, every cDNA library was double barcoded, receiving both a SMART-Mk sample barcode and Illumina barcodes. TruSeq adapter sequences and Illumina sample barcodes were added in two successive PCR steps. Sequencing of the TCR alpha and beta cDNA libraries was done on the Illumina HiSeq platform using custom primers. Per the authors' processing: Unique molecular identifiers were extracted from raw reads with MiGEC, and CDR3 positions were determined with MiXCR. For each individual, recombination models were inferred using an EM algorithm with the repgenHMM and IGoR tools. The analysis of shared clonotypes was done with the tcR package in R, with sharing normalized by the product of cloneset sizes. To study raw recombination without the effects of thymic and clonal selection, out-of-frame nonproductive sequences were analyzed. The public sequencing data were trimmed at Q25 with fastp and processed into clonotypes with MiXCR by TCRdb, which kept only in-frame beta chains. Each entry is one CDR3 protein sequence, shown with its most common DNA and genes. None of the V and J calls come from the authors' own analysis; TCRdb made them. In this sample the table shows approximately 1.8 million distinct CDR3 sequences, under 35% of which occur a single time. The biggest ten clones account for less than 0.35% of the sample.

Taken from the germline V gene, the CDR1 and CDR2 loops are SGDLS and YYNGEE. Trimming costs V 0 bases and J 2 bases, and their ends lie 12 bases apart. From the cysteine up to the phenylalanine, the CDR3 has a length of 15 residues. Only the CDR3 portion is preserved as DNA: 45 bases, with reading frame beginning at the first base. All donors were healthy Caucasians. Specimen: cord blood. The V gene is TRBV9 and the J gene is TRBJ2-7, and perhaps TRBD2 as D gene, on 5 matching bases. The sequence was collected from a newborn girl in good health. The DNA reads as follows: TGTGCCAGCAGCGTAGATAGCGTGAGTACCTACGAGCAGTACTTC. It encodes CASSVDSVSTYEQYF. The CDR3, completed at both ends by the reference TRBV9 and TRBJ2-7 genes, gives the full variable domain DSGVTQTPKHLITATGQRVTLRCSPRSGDLSVYWYQQSLDQGLQFLIQYYNGEERAKGNILERFSAQQFPDLHSELNLSSLELGDSALYFCASSVDSVSTYEQYFGPGTRLTVT.